What follows is one T cell receptor (beta chain) and its context. Its target is unknown. This CDR3 spans 15 amino acids. CDR1 and CDR2 from the germline V gene are LNHDA and SQIVND (reference sequence). Trimming removed 3 bases from V and 8 bases from J; junction bases left unmatched: 10. PCR primers comprised 60 Vbeta and 13 Jbeta primers. Produced via immunoSEQ multiplex PCR; TCRdb's table is partial and in-frame only. The data hold about 240,000 clones, with around 78% observed a single time. This entry comes from a study of cytomegalovirus exposure and HLA in healthy donors. The study's findings and limits: The authors later found most CMV-associated TCR beta chains appeared HLA-restricted. Researchers counted around 180 TCR beta chains as cytomegalovirus-associated.

J is TRBJ1-3 and V is TRBV19; 7 bases match TRBD1. The sample was PBMCs. The sequence derives from a boy aged 5-17 years in good health and CMV-seronegative. The CDR3 DNA follows: TGTGCCAGTAGTATTGGAGGGGGCGTCTTATACACCATATATTTT. This encodes CASSIGGGVLYTIYF. The whole variable domain, remainder taken from reference TRBV19 and TRBJ1-3, is DGGITQSPKYLFRKEGQNVTLSCEQNLNHDAMYWYRQDPGQGLRLIYYSQIVNDFQKGDIAEGYSVSREKKESFPLTVTSAQKNPTAFYLCASSIGGGVLYTIYFGEGSWLTVV.